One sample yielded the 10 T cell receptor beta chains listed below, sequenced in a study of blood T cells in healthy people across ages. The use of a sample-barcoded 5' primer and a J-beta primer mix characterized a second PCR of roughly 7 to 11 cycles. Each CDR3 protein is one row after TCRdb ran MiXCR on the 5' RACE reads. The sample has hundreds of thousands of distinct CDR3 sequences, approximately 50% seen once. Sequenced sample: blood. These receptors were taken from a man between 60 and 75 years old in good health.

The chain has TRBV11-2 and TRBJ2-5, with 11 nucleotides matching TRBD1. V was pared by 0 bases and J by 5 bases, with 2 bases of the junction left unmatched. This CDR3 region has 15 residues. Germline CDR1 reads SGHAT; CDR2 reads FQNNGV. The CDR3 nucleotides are TGTGCCAGCAGCTTAGAGGACAGGGGGCGGGAGACCCAGTACTTC. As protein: CASSLEDRGRETQYF. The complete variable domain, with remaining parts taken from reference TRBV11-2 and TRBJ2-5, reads EAGVAQSPRYKIIEKRQSVAFWCNPISGHATLYWYQQILGQGPKLLIQFQNNGVVDDSQLPKDRFSAERLKGVDSTLKIQPAKLEDSAVYLCASSLEDRGRETQYFGPGTRLLVL.

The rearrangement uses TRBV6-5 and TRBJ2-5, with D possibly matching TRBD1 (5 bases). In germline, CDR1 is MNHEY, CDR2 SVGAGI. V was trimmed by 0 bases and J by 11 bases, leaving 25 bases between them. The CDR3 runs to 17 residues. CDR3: CASSYSIGTVRGLKQYF. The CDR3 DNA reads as TGTGCCAGCAGTTACTCGATAGGTACAGTAAGGGGTCTCAAGCAGTACTTC.

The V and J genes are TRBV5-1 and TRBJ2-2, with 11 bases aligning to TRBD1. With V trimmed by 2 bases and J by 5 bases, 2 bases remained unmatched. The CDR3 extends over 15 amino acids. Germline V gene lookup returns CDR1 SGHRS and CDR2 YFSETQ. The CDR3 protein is CASSLRDRGTGELFF. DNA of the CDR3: TGCGCCAGCAGCTTAAGGGACAGGGGGACCGGGGAGCTGTTTTTT.

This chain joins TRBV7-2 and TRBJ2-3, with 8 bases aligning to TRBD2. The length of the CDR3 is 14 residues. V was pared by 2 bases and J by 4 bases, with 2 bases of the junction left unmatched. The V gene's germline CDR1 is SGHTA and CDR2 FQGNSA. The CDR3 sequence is CASSLTGGPDTQYF. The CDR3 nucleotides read TGTGCCAGCAGCTTAACGGGAGGGCCAGATACGCAGTATTTT.

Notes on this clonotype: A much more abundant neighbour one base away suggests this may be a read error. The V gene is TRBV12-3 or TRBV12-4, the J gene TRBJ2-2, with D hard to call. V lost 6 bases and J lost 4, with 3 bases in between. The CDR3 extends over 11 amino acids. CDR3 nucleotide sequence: TGTGCCAGCAGGATCACCGGGGAGCTGTTTTTT. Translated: CASRITGELFF.

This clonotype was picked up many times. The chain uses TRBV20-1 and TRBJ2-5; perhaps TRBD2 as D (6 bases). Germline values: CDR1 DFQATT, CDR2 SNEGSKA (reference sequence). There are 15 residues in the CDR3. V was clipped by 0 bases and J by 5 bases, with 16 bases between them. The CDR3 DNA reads TGCAGTGCTAGAGATCGGGGACTGGGGGTGGAGACCCAGTACTTC. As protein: CSARDRGLGVETQYF.

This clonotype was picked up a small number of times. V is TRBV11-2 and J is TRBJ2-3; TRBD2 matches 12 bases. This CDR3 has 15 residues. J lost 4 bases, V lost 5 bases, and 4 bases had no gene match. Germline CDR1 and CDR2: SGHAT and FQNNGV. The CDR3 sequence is CASSPSGGAADTQYF. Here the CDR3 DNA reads TGTGCCAGCAGCCCTAGCGGGGGGGCGGCAGATACGCAGTATTTT.

CDR3 coding DNA: TGTGCCAGCACCCCAATTGGGGGGAAGAGCAATCAGCCCCAGCATTTT. This translates into CASTPIGGKSNQPQHF. The chain links TRBV28 to TRBJ1-5, with a weak D call TRBD1 (5 bases). V was cut by 7 bases and J by 1 base, with 17 bases left in between. CDR1 is MDHEN, CDR2 SYDVKM, per germline. This CDR3 is built from 16 residues.

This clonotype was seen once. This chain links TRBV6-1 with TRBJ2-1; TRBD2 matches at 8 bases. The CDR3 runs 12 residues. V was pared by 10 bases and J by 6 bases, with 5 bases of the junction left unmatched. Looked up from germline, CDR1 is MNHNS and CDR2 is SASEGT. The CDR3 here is CATGGNSNEQFF. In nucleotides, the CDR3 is TGTGCCACGGGGGGGAATAGCAATGAGCAGTTCTTC.

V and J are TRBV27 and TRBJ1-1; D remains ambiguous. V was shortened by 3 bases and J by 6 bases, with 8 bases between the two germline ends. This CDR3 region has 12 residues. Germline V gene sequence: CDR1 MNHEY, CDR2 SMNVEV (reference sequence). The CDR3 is CASSLYGSEAFF. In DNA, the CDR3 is TGTGCCAGCAGTTTGTACGGGTCTGAAGCTTTCTTT.